This is a list of T cell receptor beta chains from one sample in a study of blood T cell repertoires in COVID-19. Here immunoSEQ multiplex PCR was the method, and the copy in TCRdb shows in-frame clones only, minus some. The data show roughly 440,000 clones, with around 88% seen just once and about 12% held by the top ten. Sequencing input: peripheral blood. The receptors were sampled from a woman in her fifties or sixties with COVID-19, enrolled during active disease. The CDR3 runs from the conserved cysteine through the conserved F or W. Fields, in order: V gene, D gene, clone size, J gene, CDR3 DNA, CDR3 protein. The D gene is left open where the match is weak. Rows may omit the clone size; those that give it use once, few, many or a size class.

v_gene: TRBV12-3/TRBV12-4
d_gene: -
abundance: -
j_gene: TRBJ2-3
CDR3nt: TGTGCCAGCAGTTTCGGACTAGATACGCAGTATTTT
CDR3aa: CASSFGLDTQYF

v_gene: TRBV27
d_gene: -
abundance: -
j_gene: TRBJ2-1
CDR3nt: TGTGCCAGCAGTTTACTACTCCCCCCCAATGAGCAGTTCTTC
CDR3aa: CASSLLLPPNEQFF

v_gene: TRBV18
d_gene: -
abundance: -
j_gene: TRBJ2-7
CDR3nt: TGTGCCAGCTCTCTCAGCTCCTACGAGCAGTACTTC
CDR3aa: CASSLSSYEQYF

v_gene: TRBV20-1
d_gene: -
abundance: -
j_gene: TRBJ1-1
CDR3nt: TGCAGTGCTAGTTCGGCCCCGGAGACTGAAGCTTTCTTT
CDR3aa: CSASSAPETEAFF

v_gene: TRBV1
d_gene: -
abundance: -
j_gene: TRBJ1-2
CDR3nt: TGCACCAGCAGCCAAGAGGGGCGACAGGGATGCTATGGCTACACCTTC
CDR3aa: CTSSQEGRQGCYGYTF

v_gene: TRBV25-1
d_gene: -
abundance: -
j_gene: TRBJ2-7
CDR3nt: TGTGCCAGCACTCCTACCGCGAGTCAGGGGCCCTACGAGCAGTACTTC
CDR3aa: CASTPTASQGPYEQYF

v_gene: TRBV4-1
d_gene: TRBD1
abundance: once
j_gene: TRBJ2-5
CDR3nt: TGCGCCAGCAGCCAATCTCAAATCATACAGGGGAGACAAGAGACCCAGTACTTC
CDR3aa: CASSQSQIIQGRQETQYF

v_gene: TRBV7-8
d_gene: TRBD1
abundance: -
j_gene: TRBJ2-1
CDR3nt: TGTGCCAGCAGCCGGAAAATGGGACAGGGAGGAGGAAGGCAGTTCTTC
CDR3aa: CASSRKMGQGGGRQFF

v_gene: TRBV7-6
d_gene: TRBD1
abundance: -
j_gene: TRBJ2-1
CDR3nt: TGTGCCAGCAGCTTGGCCTCCAGGGGGCGAGACAATGAGCAGTTCTTC
CDR3aa: CASSLASRGRDNEQFF

v_gene: TRBV6-5
d_gene: TRBD1
abundance: -
j_gene: TRBJ1-2
CDR3nt: TGTGCCAGCAGAACGGACAGGGGGCGAGTCTATGGCTACACCTTC
CDR3aa: CASRTDRGRVYGYTF

v_gene: TRBV6-4
d_gene: TRBD1
abundance: -
j_gene: TRBJ1-1
CDR3nt: TGTGCCAGCAGCGTTACAATAGGGCAGGGGGCTGAAGCTTTCTTT
CDR3aa: CASSVTIGQGAEAFF

v_gene: TRBV30
d_gene: -
abundance: once
j_gene: TRBJ1-2
CDR3nt: TGTGCCTGGAGTGTACTGGATGGCTACACCTTC
CDR3aa: CAWSVLDGYTF

v_gene: TRBV19
d_gene: TRBD2
abundance: -
j_gene: TRBJ2-7
CDR3nt: TGTGCCAGTAGGAGCTCGGGACTAGCGTCGACCTACGAGCAGTACTTC
CDR3aa: CASRSSGLASTYEQYF

v_gene: TRBV10-2
d_gene: TRBD1
abundance: -
j_gene: TRBJ1-3
CDR3nt: TGCGCCAGTATGCTGGACAGGGATCGGAACACCATATATTTT
CDR3aa: CASMLDRDRNTIYF

v_gene: TRBV5-1
d_gene: -
abundance: -
j_gene: TRBJ2-3
CDR3nt: TGCGCCAGCAGCTTGGCTACGTGGCGGGGGCGTGCAGATACGCAGTATTTT
CDR3aa: CASSLATWRGRADTQYF

v_gene: TRBV7-3
d_gene: TRBD1
abundance: -
j_gene: TRBJ1-6
CDR3nt: TGTGCCAGCAGCGGACCGGGACAGGGCTCCTCACCCCTCCACTTT
CDR3aa: CASSGPGQGSSPLHF